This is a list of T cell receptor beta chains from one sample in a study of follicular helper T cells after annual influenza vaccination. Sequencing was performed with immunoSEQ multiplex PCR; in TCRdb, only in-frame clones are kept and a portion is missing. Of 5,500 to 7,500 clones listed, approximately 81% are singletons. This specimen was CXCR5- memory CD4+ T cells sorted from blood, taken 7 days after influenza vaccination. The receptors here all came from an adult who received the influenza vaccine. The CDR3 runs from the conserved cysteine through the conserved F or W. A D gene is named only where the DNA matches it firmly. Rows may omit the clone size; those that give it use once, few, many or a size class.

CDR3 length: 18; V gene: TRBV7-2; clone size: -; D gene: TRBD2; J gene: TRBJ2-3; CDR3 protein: CASSLDAGLAGGHDTQYF; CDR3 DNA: TGTGCCAGCAGCCTCGACGCCGGACTAGCGGGAGGACACGATACGCAGTATTTT
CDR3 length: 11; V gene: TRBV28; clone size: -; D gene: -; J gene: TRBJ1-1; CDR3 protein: CASSLFGEAFF; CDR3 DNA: TGTGCCAGCAGTTTGTTTGGTGAAGCTTTCTTT
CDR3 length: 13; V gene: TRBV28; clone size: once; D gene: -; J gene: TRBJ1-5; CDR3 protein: CASNWGRLQPQHF; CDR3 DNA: TGTGCCAGCAATTGGGGGCGCCTGCAGCCCCAGCATTTT
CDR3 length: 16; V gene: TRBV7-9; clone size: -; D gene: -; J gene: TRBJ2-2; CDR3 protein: CASSLGGPANTGELFF; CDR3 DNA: TGTGCCAGCAGCTTAGGGGGGCCCGCGAACACCGGGGAGCTGTTTTTT
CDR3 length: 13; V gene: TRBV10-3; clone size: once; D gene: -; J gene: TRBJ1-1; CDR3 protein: CAIRQGMIPEAFF; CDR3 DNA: TGTGCCATCAGACAGGGAATGATTCCTGAAGCTTTCTTT
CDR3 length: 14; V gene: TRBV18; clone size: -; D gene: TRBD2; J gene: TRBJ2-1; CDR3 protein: CASSPPDGRNEQFF; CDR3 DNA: TGTGCCAGCTCACCTCCTGACGGGAGGAATGAGCAGTTCTTC
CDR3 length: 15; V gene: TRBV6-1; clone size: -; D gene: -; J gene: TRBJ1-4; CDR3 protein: CASSGPRGAGEKLFF; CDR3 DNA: TGTGCCAGCAGTGGGCCCCGGGGGGCGGGCGAAAAACTGTTTTTT
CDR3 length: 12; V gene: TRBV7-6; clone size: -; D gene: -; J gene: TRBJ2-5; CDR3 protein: CASSLGEETQYF; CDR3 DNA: TGTGCCAGCAGTTTAGGTGAAGAGACCCAGTACTTC
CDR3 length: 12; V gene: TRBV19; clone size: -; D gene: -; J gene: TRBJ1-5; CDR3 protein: CASSIRGSYQHF; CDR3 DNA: TGTGCCAGTAGTATTCGTGGGTCATACCAGCATTTT
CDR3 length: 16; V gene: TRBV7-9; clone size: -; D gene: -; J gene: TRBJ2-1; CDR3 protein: CASSPSSGLGGNEQFF; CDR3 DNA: TGTGCCAGCAGCCCATCTAGCGGCCTAGGGGGCAATGAGCAGTTCTTC
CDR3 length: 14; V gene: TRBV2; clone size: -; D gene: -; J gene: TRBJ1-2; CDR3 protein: CASSATRTAYGYTF; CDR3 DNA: TGTGCCAGCAGTGCGACGAGGACAGCCTATGGCTACACCTTC
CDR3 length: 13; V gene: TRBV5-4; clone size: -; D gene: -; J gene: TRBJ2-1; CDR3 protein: CASSFQGSDEQFF; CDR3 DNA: TGTGCCAGCAGCTTCCAGGGTTCGGATGAGCAGTTCTTC
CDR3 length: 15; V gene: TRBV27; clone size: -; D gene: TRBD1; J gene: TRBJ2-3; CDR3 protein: CASSLGDRGTDTQYF; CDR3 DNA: TGTGCCAGCAGTTTGGGGGACAGGGGAACAGATACGCAGTATTTT
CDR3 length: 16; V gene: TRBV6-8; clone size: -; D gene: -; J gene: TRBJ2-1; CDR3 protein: CASSQPPMGLYNEQFF; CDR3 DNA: TGTGCCAGCAGTCAACCTCCCATGGGTCTCTACAATGAGCAGTTCTTC
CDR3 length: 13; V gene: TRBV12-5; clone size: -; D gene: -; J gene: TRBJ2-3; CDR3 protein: CASAPLLSLSQYF; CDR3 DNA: TGTGCTAGTGCCCCCCTACTTAGCCTTTCGCAGTATTTT
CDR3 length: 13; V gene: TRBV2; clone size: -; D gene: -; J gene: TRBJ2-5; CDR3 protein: CASSLGGMETQYF; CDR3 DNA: TGTGCCAGCAGTCTCGGCGGGATGGAGACCCAGTACTTC
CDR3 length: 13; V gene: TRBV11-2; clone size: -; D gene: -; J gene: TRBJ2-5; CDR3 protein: CASSLDVQETQYF; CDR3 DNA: TGTGCCAGCAGCTTAGACGTGCAGGAGACCCAGTACTTC
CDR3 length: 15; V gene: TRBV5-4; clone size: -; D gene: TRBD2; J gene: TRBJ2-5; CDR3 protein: CASSSPGAGSETQYF; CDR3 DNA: TGTGCCAGCAGCTCCCCAGGAGCGGGGAGCGAGACCCAGTACTTC
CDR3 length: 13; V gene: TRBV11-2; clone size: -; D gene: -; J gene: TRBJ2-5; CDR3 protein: CASSLSTGETQYF; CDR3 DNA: TGTGCCAGCAGCTTATCAACCGGAGAGACCCAGTACTTC
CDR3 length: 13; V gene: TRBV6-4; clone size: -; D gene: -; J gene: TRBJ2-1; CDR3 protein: CASSDRRIDEQFF; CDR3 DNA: TGTGCCAGCAGTGACCGCAGGATCGATGAGCAGTTCTTC